Sequencing of this T cell receptor beta chain was carried out in a study of CD8 T cells in Susac syndrome. In the study overall: Clinically active disease was present in about 6 of the sequenced Susac syndrome patients. 8 or 9 of these patients were in remission.

TCR beta was sequenced from blood CD8+ and CD4+ T cells. After extraction with the RNeasy kit, roughly 0.5 to 1 ug of the RNA was reverse transcribed using random hexamers. With immunoSEQ multiplex PCR, TCR beta CDR3 was amplified across 54 Vbeta and 13 Jbeta. MiXCR was run by TCRdb on the immunoSEQ multiplex PCR reads, yielding one entry per CDR3 protein. The table shows about 180,000 distinct CDR3 sequences, with under 95% occurring only once. Trimming removed 3 bases from V and 2 bases from J, with 19 bases in between. CDR1 and CDR2 (germline): DFQATT, SNEGSKA (reference sequence). This CDR3 region has 16 residues.

This TCR derives from a human donor with Susac syndrome. The V gene is TRBV20-1, the J gene TRBJ2-5, with a tentative D call TRBD1 (6 bases). What was sequenced was CD4+ T cells from PBMCs. The CDR3 region is CSARGELAGTQETQYF. The CDR3 nucleotides are TGCAGTGCTAGGGGAGAGCTGGCCGGGACACAAGAGACCCAGTACTTC.